This T cell receptor beta chain originates from a study of shared clonotypes between healthy human individuals. Study-level points and caveats: Among a handful of donors, about 5% of naive CD4 clonotypes were found in common. Clonotypes shared by all four donors outscored non-shared clonotypes in generation probability. Investigators expected sequencing depth to affect clonotype sharing among donors.

The repertoire was sequenced with immunoSEQ multiplex PCR; TCRdb's copy has only in-frame clones and lacks some. The table records nearly 2 million clones, about 95% of them present only once. This clone has only one observation. The antigen is undetermined. It was CD45RO-negative cells, positively selected for CCR7, that made up naive CD8 cells, with terminally differentiated effector memory CD45RA+ cells excluded. The receptor comes from a man younger than 35 in good health. Sequenced material: naive CD8+ T cells sorted from blood.

CDR3 loop: CSVEEGDPNTQYF. In nucleotides, the CDR3 is TGCAGCGTTGAAGAGGGCGACCCGAATACGCAGTATTTT. J is TRBJ2-3 and V is TRBV29-1; D is unclear. V was pared by 0 bases and J by 7 bases, with 11 bases between. From germline, CDR1 is SQVTM and CDR2 ANQGSEA. The CDR3 has 13 amino acids.